The 14 T cell receptor beta chains below come from one sample, sequenced in a study of T cells in Graves' hyperthyroidism and ophthalmopathy. Template material for amplifying TCR beta CDR3 regions consisted of RNA transcripts. An initial round of RT-PCR targeting the TCR CDR3 relied on the HTBI primer set. From the multiplex PCR reads, TCRdb called clonotypes with MiXCR, one entry per CDR3 protein. The sample lists 500,000 to 700,000 distinct CDR3 sequences; 15% to 20% were seen once. The sequenced sample was blood. Receptors originate from a woman under 30 with Graves' hyperthyroidism.

V usage is TRBV7-9 and J usage is TRBJ2-7, with unresolved D. The CDR3 contains 13 residues. V shed 6 bases and J shed 5 bases, with 14 bases lying between them. Germline CDR1 is SEHNR and CDR2 is FQNEAQ (reference sequence). The CDR3 sequence: CASSHSQRDEQYF. CDR3 DNA: TGTGCCAGCAGTCACTCTCAGAGAGACGAGCAGTACTTC. The full variable domain, with the rest looked up from reference TRBV7-9 and TRBJ2-7, is DTGVSQNPRHKITKRGQNVTFRCDPISEHNRLYWYRQTLGQGPEFLTYFQNEAQLEKSRLLSDRFSAERPKGSFSTLEIQRTEQGDSAMYLCASSHSQRDEQYFGPGTRLTVT.

This clonotype was counted between two and nine times. The V and J genes are TRBV7-2 and TRBJ1-3; D ambiguous. With 1 base removed from V and 0 bases from J, the gap between germline ends came to 7 bases. Germline V lookup: CDR1 SGHTA, CDR2 FQGNSA. The CDR3 has 15 residues. CDR3 sequence: CASSLDRISGNTIYF. The CDR3 nucleotides read TGTGCCAGCAGCTTAGACCGGATCTCTGGAAACACCATATATTTT.

The gene calls are TRBV6-1 and TRBJ1-1; no clear D. With 5 bases removed from V and 2 bases from J, the gap between germline ends came to 18 bases. CDR1 and CDR2 from the germline V gene are MNHNS and SASEGT. The CDR3 sequence is 16 residues long. The CDR3 protein is CASSPIRRRINTEAFF. The CDR3 DNA follows: TGTGCCAGCAGTCCGATCCGACGGAGAATTAACACTGAAGCTTTCTTT.

This clonotype was found many times. This rearrangement joins TRBV7-3 to TRBJ2-3; no reliable D call. The length of the CDR3 is 13 residues. Germline V lookup: CDR1 SGHTA, CDR2 FQGTGA. V gave up 0 bases and J gave up 3 bases, with 4 bases separating them. The CDR3 nucleotides read TGTGCCAGCAGCTTAACCCCGACAGATACGCAGTATTTT. Translation: CASSLTPTDTQYF.

This clonotype was picked up a small number of times. J is TRBJ2-1 and V is TRBV2, with 9 bases aligning to TRBD2. There are 15 residues in the CDR3. Germline CDR1 is SNHLY and CDR2 is FYNNEI. V trimming: 7 bases; J trimming: 3 bases; junction bases outside the gene matches: 7. The CDR3 sequence is CASNGGGAGYNEQFF. The CDR3 DNA is TGTGCCAGCAATGGCGGGGGGGCAGGCTACAATGAGCAGTTCTTC.

The genes are TRBV6-1 and TRBJ2-6; 11 bases match TRBD2. Per germline, CDR1 MNHNS and CDR2 SASEGT. J lost 0 bases, V lost 6 bases, and 4 bases had no gene match. CDR3 size: 17 residues. Here the CDR3 reads CASRRLAGSSGANVLTF. For the CDR3, the DNA is TGTGCCAGCAGGCGACTAGCGGGGTCCTCTGGGGCCAACGTCCTGACTTTC.

The sample holds many counts of this clonotype. The chain is built from TRBV20-1 and TRBJ2-7; possible D gene TRBD2, 7 bases. The CDR3 has 14 residues. V was clipped by 3 bases and J by 0 bases, with 12 bases between them. The germline V gene has CDR1 DFQATT and CDR2 SNEGSKA (reference sequence). The CDR3 bases are TGCAGTGCTAGCCGGGGGGCGGGCTCCTACGAGCAGTACTTC. Amino acid sequence: CSASRGAGSYEQYF.

The table lists this clonotype with many counts. This chain links TRBV28 with TRBJ2-3; 8 nucleotides align to TRBD2. Germline trimming cut 7 bases from V and 8 bases from J; bases unmatched to any gene: 11. The CDR3 sequence is 14 residues long. Germline-derived CDR1 and CDR2 are MDHEN and SYDVKM. The chain's CDR3 is CASNLLAAPATQYF. In DNA form, the CDR3 reads TGTGCCAGCAACTTACTAGCGGCCCCAGCTACGCAGTATTTT. The full variable domain, rest sourced from reference TRBV28 and TRBJ2-3, is DVKVTQSSRYLVKRTGEKVFLECVQDMDHENMFWYRQDPGLGLRLIYFSYDVKMKEKGDIPEGYSVSREKKERFSLILESASTNQTSMYLCASNLLAAPATQYFGPGTRLTVL.

V gene TRBV20-1 combines with J gene TRBJ2-3; a weak D match, TRBD2 (7 bases). With 3 bases removed from V and 6 bases from J, the gap between germline ends came to 28 bases. CDR3 length: 18 amino acids. Germline V gene sequence: CDR1 DFQATT, CDR2 SNEGSKA (reference sequence). CDR3 protein: CSASGWGGGAEGEDTQYF. The CDR3 DNA reads TGCAGTGCTAGTGGCTGGGGGGGCGGAGCGGAGGGCGAGGATACGCAGTATTTT.

As for this clonotype: This may stem from a read error, because a much larger clone lies one nucleotide away. The CDR3 reads CAGGGQGAYEQYF. The CDR3, as DNA: TGTGCCGGCGGGGGACAGGGGGCCTACGAGCAGTACTTC. The V call is TRBV11-2, the J call TRBJ2-7, with TRBD1 matching 11 bases. The CDR3 has 13 residues. Looked up from germline, CDR1 is SGHAT and CDR2 is FQNNGV. The trim removed 11 bases at V and 2 bases at J, leaving 5 bases unmatched.

The rearrangement uses TRBV12-3 or TRBV12-4 and TRBJ2-7; TRBD2 aligns across 8 bases. The CDR3 is 16 amino acids. The J segment lost 4 bases and the V segment lost 3 bases, leaving 11 bases of the junction unmatched. The CDR3 DNA reads as TGTGCCAGCAGTTTGGGCCCGGGAGGGAAAGGTTACGAGCAGTACTTC. Amino acid sequence: CASSLGPGGKGYEQYF.

This clonotype was counted many times. The rearrangement links TRBV6-2 or TRBV6-3 to TRBJ2-1; 9 bases are shared with TRBD2. This CDR3 region has 15 residues. Germline V gene lookup returns CDR1 MNHEY and CDR2 SVGEGT. With 3 bases clipped from V and 4 bases from J, the junction kept 4 bases outside the gene matches. The chain's CDR3 is CASSYSAGGYNEQFF. The CDR3, as DNA: TGTGCCAGCAGTTATAGCGCGGGGGGGTACAATGAGCAGTTCTTC.

This clonotype was detected ten times or more. This sequence joins TRBV28 and TRBJ1-2; D is uncertain. The germline V and J ends were trimmed by 5 bases and 2 bases, with 15 bases remaining between them. The CDR3 consists of 15 residues. Germline lookup yields CDR1 MDHEN and CDR2 SYDVKM. CDR3 protein: CASSPSGRKNYGYTF. In nucleotides, the CDR3 is TGTGCCAGCAGTCCTAGCGGACGGAAAAACTATGGCTACACCTTC.

The rearrangement joins TRBV20-1 to TRBJ2-7; 8 bases match TRBD2. V lost 3 bases to trimming and J lost 4 bases; unmatched junction nucleotides: 5. The CDR3 covers 13 residues. The germline CDR1 and CDR2 sequences are DFQATT and SNEGSKA (reference sequence). The CDR3 loop is CSASGRAGYEQYF. The CDR3 DNA sequence: TGCAGTGCTAGCGGGAGGGCCGGGTACGAGCAGTACTTC.